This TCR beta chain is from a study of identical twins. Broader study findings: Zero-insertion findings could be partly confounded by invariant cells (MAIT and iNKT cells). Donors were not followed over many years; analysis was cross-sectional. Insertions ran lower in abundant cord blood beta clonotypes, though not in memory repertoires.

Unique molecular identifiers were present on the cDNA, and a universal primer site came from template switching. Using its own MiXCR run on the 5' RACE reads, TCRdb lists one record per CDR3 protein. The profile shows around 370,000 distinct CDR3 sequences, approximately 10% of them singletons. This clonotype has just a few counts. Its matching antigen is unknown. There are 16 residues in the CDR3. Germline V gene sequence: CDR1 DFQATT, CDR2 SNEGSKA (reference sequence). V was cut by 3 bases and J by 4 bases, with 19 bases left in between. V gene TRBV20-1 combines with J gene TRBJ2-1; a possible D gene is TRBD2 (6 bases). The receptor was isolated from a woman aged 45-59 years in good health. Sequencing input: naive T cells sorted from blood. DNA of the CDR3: TGCAGTGCTAGTTCCAGTAGGAGGGGTAGATACAATGAGCAGTTCTTC. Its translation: CSASSSRRGRYNEQFF.